The 32 T cell receptor beta chains below all came from one sample that was sequenced in a study of vaccination effects on CD4 cells after COVID-19. Only in-frame clones appear in the TCRdb table, and some are missing; sequencing was by immunoSEQ multiplex PCR. The data contain around 26,000 clones, 73% of them singletons. Isolation of CD4+ T cells took place after 10 to 11 days of culture. Their specific antigens are unknown. Specimen: CD4+ T cells from PBMCs cultured without peptide, collected before COVID-19 vaccination. All receptors come from a human donor who received a COVID-19 vaccine.

The chain uses TRBV4-2 and TRBJ1-1, with TRBD1 identical over 10 bases. The germline CDR1 and CDR2 sequences are LGHNA and YNFKEQ. Unmatched junction bases numbered 9, after V lost 6 bases and J lost 11 bases. The CDR3 runs to 13 residues. CDR3 sequence (DNA): TGTGCCAGCAGGACAGGGGGCGCGGGGGGGGCTTTCTTT. Translating it yields CASRTGGAGGAFF.

The chain joins TRBV25-1 to TRBJ1-2, with unresolved D. The CDR3 consists of 15 residues. V lost 4 bases and J 8 bases, leaving 20 bases between the germline ends. Per the germline V gene, CDR1 is MGHDK and CDR2 is SYGVNS. The CDR3: CASSGRGSLGWGYTF. CDR3 in DNA: TGTGCCAGCAGTGGACGGGGTTCCCTAGGATGGGGCTACACCTTC.

This chain connects TRBV18 to TRBJ1-2, with D possibly TRBD1 on 6 matching bases. Between the trimmed V and J ends, which lost 3 bases and 0 bases, there was a span of 11 bases. There are 15 residues in the CDR3. The germline V gene has CDR1 KGHSH and CDR2 LQKENI. CDR3 protein: CASSPSTGANYGYTF. The CDR3 nucleotides are TGTGCCAGCTCACCTTCGACAGGAGCTAACTATGGCTACACCTTC.

V gene TRBV6-2 or TRBV6-3 combines with J gene TRBJ2-5; 16 nucleotides align to TRBD2. Germline CDR1 MNHEY, CDR2 SVGEGT. The CDR3 is made up of 15 amino acids. After removal of 2 bases from V and 12 bases from J, the junction contained 6 bases not matched to a gene. CDR3: CASSYAGLAGGLKYF. DNA for the CDR3: TGTGCCAGCAGTTACGCGGGACTAGCGGGGGGGCTAAAGTACTTC.

This clone was observed a handful of times. The chain is built from TRBV7-8 and TRBJ1-6; the match to TRBD1 covers 8 bases. Trimming took 9 bases from V and 10 from J; bases not matched to a gene: 17. The CDR3 runs 16 residues. Germline V gene sequence: CDR1 SGHVS, CDR2 FQNEAQ. The CDR3 loop is CASRDGQGVRYSPLHF. CDR3 sequence (DNA): TGTGCCAGTAGGGATGGACAGGGAGTAAGATACTCACCCCTCCACTTT.

This clone has just a few counts. The rearrangement uses TRBV7-9 and TRBJ1-1, with 9 bases lining up with TRBD1. Trimming at V came to 6 bases and at J to 4 bases, leaving 18 bases not matched to a gene. Germline lookup yields CDR1 SEHNR and CDR2 FQNEAQ (reference sequence). The CDR3 spans 18 residues. The CDR3 loop is CASRVPGQGERLGTEAFF. The CDR3 DNA reads as TGTGCCAGCAGGGTACCGGGACAGGGAGAGCGCTTAGGCACTGAAGCTTTCTTT.

The chain recombines TRBV3-1 (or the pseudogene TRBV3-2) with TRBJ2-1; 8 bases are shared with TRBD2. V shed 4 bases, J shed 2 bases, and the junction held 4 bases outside the gene matches. Per germline, CDR1 LGHDT and CDR2 YNNKEL (reference sequence). The CDR3 is 15 residues long. The CDR3 is CASSPTSEAYNEQFF. DNA for the CDR3: TGTGCCAGCAGCCCGACTAGCGAGGCCTACAATGAGCAGTTCTTC.

The chain links TRBV9 to TRBJ1-2; 10 bases map to TRBD1. The trim removed 4 bases at V and 5 bases at J, leaving 8 bases unmatched. The CDR3 runs to 15 residues. Germline lookup yields CDR1 SGDLS and CDR2 YYNGEE. The CDR3 nucleotides are TGTGCCAGCAGCAGATCCATGGGACAGGGGTATGGCTACACCTTC. This codes for CASSRSMGQGYGYTF.

DNA of the CDR3: TGTGCCAGCAGTTTCAACAGGGCGCGCTCAGATACGCAGTATTTT. Translated, it gives CASSFNRARSDTQYF. This sequence joins TRBV27 and TRBJ2-3; D is perhaps TRBD1 (6 bases). Trimming cost V 3 bases and J 4 bases, with 14 bases left between them. This CDR3 is built from 15 residues. Germline assignment: CDR1 MNHEY and CDR2 SMNVEV (reference sequence).

A single count supports this clone. This chain links TRBV6-5 with TRBJ1-3, with D perhaps TRBD1 (5 bases). V lost 6 bases to trimming and J lost 0 bases, with 12 bases between them. CDR3 length equals 15 residues. Germline-derived CDR1 and CDR2 are MNHEY and SVGAGI. As DNA, the CDR3 is TGTGCCAGCAGCGAGGGGTTCTACTCTGGAAACACCATATATTTT. Translating gives CASSEGFYSGNTIYF.

The chain recombines TRBV20-1 with TRBJ1-1, with D maybe TRBD1 (6 bases). Trimming took 6 bases from V and 3 from J, leaving 8 bases between them. The CDR3 is made up of 11 amino acids. Germline V gives CDR1 DFQATT, CDR2 SNEGSKA (reference sequence). The CDR3 loop is CSASGDTEAFF. CDR3 nucleotides: TGCAGTGCGTCAGGGGACACTGAAGCTTTCTTT.

Within the sample, this clone is medium-sized (0.01 to 0.1%). V is TRBV7-9 and J is TRBJ1-1, with a weak D call TRBD1 (5 bases). Germline-derived CDR1 and CDR2 are SEHNR and FQNEAQ (reference sequence). The V and J ends lost 4 bases and 2 bases respectively, with 5 bases between them. The CDR3 runs 12 residues. CDR3 region: CASSWDNTEAFF. The CDR3 DNA is TGTGCCAGCAGCTGGGACAACACTGAAGCTTTCTTT.

This clone was seen a few times. The genes are TRBV10-3 and TRBJ1-1; D is possibly TRBD1 (5 bases). Trimming took off 11 bases at V and 3 bases at J, with 19 bases between the two ends. The CDR3 has 14 residues. Per germline, CDR1 ENHRY and CDR2 SYGVKD. The CDR3 sequence is CAPYYPEGDTEAFF. DNA of the CDR3: TGTGCCCCTTATTACCCGGAAGGGGACACTGAAGCTTTCTTT.

This chain joins TRBV5-4 and TRBJ2-3, with 11 bases identical to TRBD1. Trimming cost V 4 bases and J 3 bases; bases outside gene matches: 4. Germline assignment: CDR1 SGHNT and CDR2 YYREEE (reference sequence). The CDR3 contains 15 residues. CDR3 sequence (DNA): TGTGCCAGCAGCCTCGGGACAGGGGGTACAGATACGCAGTATTTT. Its translation is CASSLGTGGTDTQYF.

The chain combines TRBV9 with TRBJ2-7; 8 bases fit TRBD2. The CDR3 sequence is 15 residues long. Trimming at V came to 4 bases and at J to 3 bases, leaving 9 bases not matched to a gene. Germline CDR1 SGDLS, CDR2 YYNGEE. The CDR3 sequence is CASSPRRSGSYEQYF. In DNA, the CDR3 is TGTGCCAGCAGCCCCCGGAGGAGCGGGAGCTACGAGCAGTACTTC.

The V call is TRBV30, the J call TRBJ2-1; TRBD2 matches 12 bases. V lost 3 bases to trimming and J lost 7 bases; unmatched junction nucleotides: 7. This CDR3 has 15 residues. Looked up from germline, CDR1 is GTSNPN and CDR2 is SVGIG (reference sequence). The CDR3 DNA reads as TGTGCCTGGAGGCCACTAGCGGGAGGTTTAAATGAGCAGTTCTTC. The encoded protein is CAWRPLAGGLNEQFF.

The rearrangement joins TRBV29-1 to TRBJ2-1, with 7 nucleotides matching TRBD2. Looked up from germline, CDR1 is SQVTM and CDR2 is ANQGSEA. The length of the CDR3 is 13 residues. The junction had 11 bases not matched to a gene; V was cut back by 6 bases and J by 9 bases. As DNA, the CDR3 is TGCAGCGTATATAAGCGGGGTTTCTCTGAGCAGTTCTTC. This codes for CSVYKRGFSEQFF.

This clone was observed a single time. The gene calls are TRBV5-4 and TRBJ2-7, with D possibly being TRBD1 (6 bases). Germline loops: CDR1 SGHNT, CDR2 YYREEE (reference sequence). V was clipped by 3 bases and J by 3 bases, with 16 bases between them. CDR3 length: 15 amino acids. The CDR3 loop reads CASSSGGQGSYEQYF. In DNA form, the CDR3 reads TGTGCCAGCAGCTCCGGTGGGCAGGGGAGCTACGAGCAGTACTTC.

This sequence joins TRBV19 and TRBJ1-2; perhaps TRBD1 as D (5 bases). The V and J ends lost 4 bases and 6 bases respectively, with 12 bases between them. Germline CDR1 and CDR2: LNHDA and SQIVND (reference sequence). This CDR3 region has 13 residues. The DNA for the CDR3 is TGTGCCAGTAGTAAGGAGGGGCTCAATGGCTACACCTTC. It is translated as CASSKEGLNGYTF.

The chain uses TRBV7-2 and TRBJ2-1, with TRBD2 identical over 8 bases. Germline V lookup: CDR1 SGHTA, CDR2 FQGNSA. V was pared by 5 bases and J by 9 bases, with 9 bases of the junction left unmatched. The CDR3 loop spans 14 amino acids. CDR3 bases: TGTGCCAGCAGCCCCGCGGGGGGAGGAAGTGAGCAGTTCTTC. Its protein is CASSPAGGGSEQFF. Supplemented by reference TRBV7-2 and TRBJ2-1, the full variable domain reads GAGVSQSPSNKVTEKGKDVELRCDPISGHTALYWYRQSLGQGLEFLIYFQGNSAPDKSGLPSDRFSAERTGGSVSTLTIQRTQQEDSAVYLCASSPAGGGSEQFFGPGTRLTVL.

In this sample, this clone turned up once. The chain links TRBV4-2 to TRBJ2-1; D unresolved. Germline V gene sequence: CDR1 LGHNA, CDR2 YNFKEQ. CDR3 size: 14 residues. Trimming stripped 0 bases from V and 7 bases from J, with 10 bases between. The CDR3 sequence is CASSQDGSLNEQFF. In DNA form, the CDR3 reads TGTGCCAGCAGCCAAGATGGCAGTTTGAATGAGCAGTTCTTC.

The rearrangement links TRBV7-8 to TRBJ1-2, with 7 bases lining up with TRBD1. V shed 4 bases, J shed 4 bases, and the junction held 3 bases outside the gene matches. The V gene's germline CDR1 is SGHVS and CDR2 FQNEAQ. The CDR3 covers 13 residues. CDR3 region: CASSSGQLYGYTF. In DNA, the CDR3 is TGTGCCAGCAGCTCGGGACAGCTCTATGGCTACACCTTC.

V is TRBV7-8 and J is TRBJ1-6, with a weak D call TRBD1 (5 bases). The ends were cut back, 5 bases at V and 6 bases at J, with 14 bases in the middle. The CDR3 covers 15 residues. The germline V gene has CDR1 SGHVS and CDR2 FQNEAQ. CDR3 amino acids: CASSLSQGRNSPLHF. Written as DNA, the CDR3 is TGTGCCAGCAGCCTCTCCCAGGGACGTAATTCACCCCTCCACTTT.

The rearrangement links TRBV5-6 to TRBJ1-3, with D perhaps matching TRBD1 (5 bases). Germline V lookup: CDR1 SGHDT, CDR2 YYEEEE. This CDR3 region has 13 residues. Between the trimmed V and J ends, which lost 0 bases and 10 bases, there was a span of 11 bases. The CDR3 here is CASSLAPQGTIYF. CDR3 DNA: TGTGCCAGCAGCTTGGCCCCCCAGGGTACCATATATTTT.

DNA for the CDR3: TGTGCCTGGAGTGTATCCCCGACCTATGGCTACACCTTC. Translated, it gives CAWSVSPTYGYTF. The genes are TRBV30 and TRBJ1-2; no definite D call. CDR3 length equals 13 residues. Looked up from germline, CDR1 is GTSNPN and CDR2 is SVGIG (reference sequence). V lost 0 bases and J 4 bases, leaving 9 bases between the germline ends.

This rearrangement joins TRBV2 to TRBJ2-1; 7 bases are a match to TRBD2. Germline V lookup: CDR1 SNHLY, CDR2 FYNNEI. Trimming removed 3 bases from V and 4 bases from J; junction bases left unmatched: 6. The CDR3 covers 15 residues. The CDR3 sequence: CASSEREPWYNEQFF. The CDR3, as DNA: TGTGCCAGCAGTGAGCGGGAGCCCTGGTACAATGAGCAGTTCTTC.

This chain joins TRBV30 and TRBJ2-7; D not resolved. Trimming took off 0 bases at V and 4 bases at J, with 7 bases between the two ends. Looked up from germline, CDR1 is GTSNPN and CDR2 is SVGIG (reference sequence). CDR3 length equals 12 residues. In nucleotides, the CDR3 is TGTGCCTGGAGTGTGTCTTCATACGAGCAGTACTTC. It translates to CAWSVSSYEQYF.

This chain uses TRBV3-1 (or the pseudogene TRBV3-2) with TRBJ2-1; TRBD2 aligns across 14 bases. The CDR3 loop spans 17 amino acids. The V segment lost 0 bases and the J segment 7 bases; nucleotides outside the gene matches: 5. Per the germline V gene, CDR1 is LGHDT and CDR2 is YNNKEL (reference sequence). This chain's CDR3 is CASSQDGGLAGVNEQFF. The CDR3 coding sequence is TGTGCCAGCAGCCAAGATGGGGGACTAGCGGGAGTGAATGAGCAGTTCTTC.

This clone has only a few counts. The genes are TRBV9 and TRBJ1-4, with a tentative D call TRBD1 (6 bases). This CDR3 has 15 amino acids. Trimming stripped 0 bases from V and 4 bases from J, with 10 bases between. Germline V gene lookup returns CDR1 SGDLS and CDR2 YYNGEE. The CDR3 loop is CASSVGTARNEKLFF. In nucleotides, the CDR3 is TGTGCCAGCAGCGTAGGGACAGCTCGTAATGAAAAACTGTTTTTT.

The V gene is TRBV6-5, the J gene TRBJ2-7; 9 nucleotides match TRBD1. With 6 bases clipped from V and 2 bases from J, the junction kept 5 bases outside the gene matches. Per the germline V gene, CDR1 is MNHEY and CDR2 is SVGAGI. The CDR3 spans 14 residues. Here the CDR3 DNA reads TGTGCCAGCAGCCTTGACAGGGGGACCTACGAGCAGTACTTC. The encoded protein is CASSLDRGTYEQYF.

The chain combines TRBV4-2 with TRBJ2-1; TRBD2 agrees at 7 bases. V shed 4 bases, J shed 3 bases, and the junction held 12 bases outside the gene matches. Per the germline V gene, CDR1 is LGHNA and CDR2 is YNFKEQ. The CDR3 has 17 amino acids. DNA for the CDR3: TGTGCCAGCAGCCCCCTCGGGGCGGGAGTGGGCTACAATGAGCAGTTCTTC. Residues: CASSPLGAGVGYNEQFF.

This chain uses TRBV23-1 with TRBJ1-1; 7 nucleotides line up with TRBD1. TRBV23-1 is treated as an ORF (open reading frame) with a function not yet certain. The V gene end was trimmed by 3 bases and the J gene end by 2 bases; junction bases not matched to a gene: 9. The CDR3 has 16 amino acids. CDR3 loop: CASSHANRGSNTEAFF. Here the CDR3 DNA reads TGCGCCAGCAGTCATGCCAACAGGGGTTCCAACACTGAAGCTTTCTTT.